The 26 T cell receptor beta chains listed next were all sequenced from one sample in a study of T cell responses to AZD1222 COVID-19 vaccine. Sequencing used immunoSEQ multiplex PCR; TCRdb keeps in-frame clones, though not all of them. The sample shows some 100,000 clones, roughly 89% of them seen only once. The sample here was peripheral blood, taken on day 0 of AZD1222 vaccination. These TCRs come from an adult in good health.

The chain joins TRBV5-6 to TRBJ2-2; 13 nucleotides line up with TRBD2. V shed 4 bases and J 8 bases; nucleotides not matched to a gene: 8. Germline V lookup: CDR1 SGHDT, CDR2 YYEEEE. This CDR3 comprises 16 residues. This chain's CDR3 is CASSEATSGRKGELFF. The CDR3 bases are TGTGCCAGCAGCGAGGCGACTAGCGGGAGGAAGGGGGAGCTGTTTTTT.

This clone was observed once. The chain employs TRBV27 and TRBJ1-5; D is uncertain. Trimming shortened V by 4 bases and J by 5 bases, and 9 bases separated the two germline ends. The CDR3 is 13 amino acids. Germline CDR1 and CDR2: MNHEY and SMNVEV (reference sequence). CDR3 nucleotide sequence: TGTGCCAGCAGTTGGGCCTTGGATCAGCCCCAGCATTTT. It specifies CASSWALDQPQHF.

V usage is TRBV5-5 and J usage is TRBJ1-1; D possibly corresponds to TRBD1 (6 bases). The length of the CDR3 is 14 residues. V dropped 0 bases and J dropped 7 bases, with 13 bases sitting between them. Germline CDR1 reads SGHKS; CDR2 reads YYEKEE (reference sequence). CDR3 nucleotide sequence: TGTGCCAGCAGCTTGGAACGCCGAGGGGGTGAAGCTTTCTTT. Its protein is CASSLERRGGEAFF.

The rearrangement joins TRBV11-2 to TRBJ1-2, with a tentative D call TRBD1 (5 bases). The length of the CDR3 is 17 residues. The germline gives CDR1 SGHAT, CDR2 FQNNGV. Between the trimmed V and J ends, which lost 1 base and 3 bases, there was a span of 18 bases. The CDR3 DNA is TGTGCCAGCAGCTTAGTCTTGGGGGGGGTTCGGGACTATGGCTACACCTTC. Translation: CASSLVLGGVRDYGYTF.

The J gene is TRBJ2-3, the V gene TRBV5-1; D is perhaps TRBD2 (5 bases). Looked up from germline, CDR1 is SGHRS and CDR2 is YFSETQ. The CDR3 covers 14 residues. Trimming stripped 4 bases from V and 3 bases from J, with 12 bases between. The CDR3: CASSPGGLTDTQYF. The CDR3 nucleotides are TGCGCCAGCAGCCCCGGAGGCTTAACAGATACGCAGTATTTT.

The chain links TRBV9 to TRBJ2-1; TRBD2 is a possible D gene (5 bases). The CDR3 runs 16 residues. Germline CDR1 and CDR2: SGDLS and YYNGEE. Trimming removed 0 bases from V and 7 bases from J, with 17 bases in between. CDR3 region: CASSVESPGMHNEQFF. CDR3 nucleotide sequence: TGTGCCAGCAGCGTAGAATCCCCGGGAATGCATAATGAGCAGTTCTTC.

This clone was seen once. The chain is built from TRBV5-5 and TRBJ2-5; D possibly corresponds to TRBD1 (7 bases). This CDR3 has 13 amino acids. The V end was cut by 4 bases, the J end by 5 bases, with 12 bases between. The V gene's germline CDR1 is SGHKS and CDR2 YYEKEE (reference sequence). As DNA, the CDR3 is TGTGCCAGCAGCCCAGGGGGGCGGGAGACCCAGTACTTC. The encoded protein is CASSPGGRETQYF.

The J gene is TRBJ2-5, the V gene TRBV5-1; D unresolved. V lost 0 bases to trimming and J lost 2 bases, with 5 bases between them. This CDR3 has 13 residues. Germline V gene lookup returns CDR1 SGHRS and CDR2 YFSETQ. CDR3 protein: CASSLGLQETQYF. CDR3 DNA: TGCGCCAGCAGCTTGGGACTTCAAGAGACCCAGTACTTC.

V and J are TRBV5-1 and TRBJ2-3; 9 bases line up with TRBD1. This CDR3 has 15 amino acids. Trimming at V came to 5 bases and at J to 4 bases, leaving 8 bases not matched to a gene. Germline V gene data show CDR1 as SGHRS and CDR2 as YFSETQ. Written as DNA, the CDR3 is TGCGCCAGCAGTCGGGGACAGGGTGAAGCAGATACGCAGTATTTT. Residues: CASSRGQGEADTQYF. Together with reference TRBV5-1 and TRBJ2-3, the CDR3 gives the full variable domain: KAGVTQTPRYLIKTRGQQVTLSCSPISGHRSVSWYQQTPGQGLQFLFEYFSETQRNKGNFPGRFSGRQFSNSRSEMNVSTLELGDSALYLCASSRGQGEADTQYFGPGTRLTVL.

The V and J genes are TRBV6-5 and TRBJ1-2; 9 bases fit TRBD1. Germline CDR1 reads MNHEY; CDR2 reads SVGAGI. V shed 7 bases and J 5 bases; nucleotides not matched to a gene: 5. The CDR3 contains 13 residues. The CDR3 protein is CASTQDRGYGYTF. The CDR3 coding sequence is TGTGCCAGCACTCAAGACAGGGGGTATGGCTACACCTTC.

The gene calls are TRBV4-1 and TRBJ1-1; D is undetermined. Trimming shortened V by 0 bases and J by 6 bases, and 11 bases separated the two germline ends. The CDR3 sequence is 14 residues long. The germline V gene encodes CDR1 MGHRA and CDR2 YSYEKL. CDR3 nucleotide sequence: TGCGCCAGCAGCCAAGATTCGGCAGAGGCTGAAGCTTTCTTT. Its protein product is CASSQDSAEAEAFF.

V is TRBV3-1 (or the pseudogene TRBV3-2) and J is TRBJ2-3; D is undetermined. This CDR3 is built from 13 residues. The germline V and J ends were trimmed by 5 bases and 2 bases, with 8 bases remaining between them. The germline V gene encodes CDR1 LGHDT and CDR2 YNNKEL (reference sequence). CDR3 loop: CASSDRLTDTQYF. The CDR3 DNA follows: TGTGCCAGCAGCGACCGACTCACAGATACGCAGTATTTT.

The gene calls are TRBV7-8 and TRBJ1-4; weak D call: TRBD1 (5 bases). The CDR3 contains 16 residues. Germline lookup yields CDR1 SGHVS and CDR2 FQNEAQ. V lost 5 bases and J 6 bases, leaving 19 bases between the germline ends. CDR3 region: CASSPSKGRGYEKLFF. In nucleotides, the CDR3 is TGTGCCAGCAGCCCATCTAAGGGACGGGGCTATGAAAAACTGTTTTTT.

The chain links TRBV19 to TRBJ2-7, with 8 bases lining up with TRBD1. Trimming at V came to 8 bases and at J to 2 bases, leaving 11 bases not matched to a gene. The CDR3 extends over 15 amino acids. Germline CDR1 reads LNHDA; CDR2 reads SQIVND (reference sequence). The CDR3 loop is CASRVDVTGAYEQYF. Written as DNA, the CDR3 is TGTGCCAGTCGCGTTGATGTGACAGGGGCCTACGAGCAGTACTTC.

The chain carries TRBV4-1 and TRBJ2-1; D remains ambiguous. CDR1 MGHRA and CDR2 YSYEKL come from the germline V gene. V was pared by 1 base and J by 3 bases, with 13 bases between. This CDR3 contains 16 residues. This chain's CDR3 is CASSQVRLTFYNEQFF. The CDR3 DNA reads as TGCGCCAGCAGCCAAGTCAGACTGACGTTCTACAATGAGCAGTTCTTC.

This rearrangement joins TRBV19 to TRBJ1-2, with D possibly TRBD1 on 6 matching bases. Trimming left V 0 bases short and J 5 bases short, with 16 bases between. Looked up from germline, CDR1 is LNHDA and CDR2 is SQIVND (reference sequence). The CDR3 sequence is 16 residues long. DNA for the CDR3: TGTGCCAGTAGTATAGATTGGGTACAGGGCGCGTATGGCTACACCTTC. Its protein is CASSIDWVQGAYGYTF.

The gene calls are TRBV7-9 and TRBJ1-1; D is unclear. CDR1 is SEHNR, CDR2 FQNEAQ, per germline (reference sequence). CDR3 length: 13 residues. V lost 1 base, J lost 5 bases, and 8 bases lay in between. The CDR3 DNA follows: TGTGCCAGCAGCTTAGATCTACGAACTGAAGCTTTCTTT. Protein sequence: CASSLDLRTEAFF.

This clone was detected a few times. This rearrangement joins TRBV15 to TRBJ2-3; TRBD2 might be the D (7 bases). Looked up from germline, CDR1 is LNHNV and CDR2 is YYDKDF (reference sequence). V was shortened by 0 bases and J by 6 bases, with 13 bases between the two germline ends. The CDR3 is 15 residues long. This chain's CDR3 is CATSRDIGGADTQYF. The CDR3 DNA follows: TGTGCCACCAGCAGAGATATTGGGGGGGCGGATACGCAGTATTTT.

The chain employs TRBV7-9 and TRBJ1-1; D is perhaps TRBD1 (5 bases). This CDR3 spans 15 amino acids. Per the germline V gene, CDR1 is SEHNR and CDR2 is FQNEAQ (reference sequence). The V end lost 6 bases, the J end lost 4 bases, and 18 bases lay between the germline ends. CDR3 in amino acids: CASRGELWGVTEAFF. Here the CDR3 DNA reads TGTGCCAGCAGAGGGGAGTTGTGGGGGGTCACTGAAGCTTTCTTT.

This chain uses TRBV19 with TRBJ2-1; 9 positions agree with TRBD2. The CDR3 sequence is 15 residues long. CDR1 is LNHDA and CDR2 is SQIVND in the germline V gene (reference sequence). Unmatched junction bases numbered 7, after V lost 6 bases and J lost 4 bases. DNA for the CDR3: TGTGCCAGTAGGGAGCGGGGGGCTCCTTACAATGAGCAGTTCTTC. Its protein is CASRERGAPYNEQFF.

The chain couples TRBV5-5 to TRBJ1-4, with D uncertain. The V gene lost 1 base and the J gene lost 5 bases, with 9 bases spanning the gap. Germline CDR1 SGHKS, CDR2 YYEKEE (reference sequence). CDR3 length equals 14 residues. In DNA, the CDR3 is TGTGCCAGCAGCTTGCCCGGTTTAAATGAAAAACTGTTTTTT. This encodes CASSLPGLNEKLFF.

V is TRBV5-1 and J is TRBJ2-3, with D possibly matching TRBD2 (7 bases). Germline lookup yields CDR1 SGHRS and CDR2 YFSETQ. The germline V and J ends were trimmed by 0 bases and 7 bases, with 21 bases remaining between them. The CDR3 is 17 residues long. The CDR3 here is CASSLGPGGGGANTQYF. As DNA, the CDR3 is TGCGCCAGCAGCTTGGGACCGGGGGGCGGGGGCGCAAATACGCAGTATTTT.

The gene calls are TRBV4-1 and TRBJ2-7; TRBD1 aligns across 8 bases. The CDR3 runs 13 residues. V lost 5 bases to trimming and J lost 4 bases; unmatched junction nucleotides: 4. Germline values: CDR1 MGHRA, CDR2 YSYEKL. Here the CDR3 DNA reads TGCGCCAGCAGCTTGGACAGGGCATACGAGCAGTACTTC. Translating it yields CASSLDRAYEQYF.

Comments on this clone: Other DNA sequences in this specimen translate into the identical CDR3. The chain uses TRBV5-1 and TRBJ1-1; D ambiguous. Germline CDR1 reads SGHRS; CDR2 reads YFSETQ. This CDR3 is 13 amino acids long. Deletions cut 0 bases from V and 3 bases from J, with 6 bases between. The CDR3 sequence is CASSLGGDTEAFF. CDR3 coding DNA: TGCGCCAGCAGCTTGGGCGGGGACACTGAAGCTTTCTTT. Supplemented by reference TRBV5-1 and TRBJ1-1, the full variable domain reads KAGVTQTPRYLIKTRGQQVTLSCSPISGHRSVSWYQQTPGQGLQFLFEYFSETQRNKGNFPGRFSGRQFSNSRSEMNVSTLELGDSALYLCASSLGGDTEAFFGQGTRLTVV.

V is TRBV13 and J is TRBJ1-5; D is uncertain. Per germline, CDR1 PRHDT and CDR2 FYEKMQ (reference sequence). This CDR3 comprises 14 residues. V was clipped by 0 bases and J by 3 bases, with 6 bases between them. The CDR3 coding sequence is TGTGCCAGCAGCTTAGGGCGGTACAATCAGCCCCAGCATTTT. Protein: CASSLGRYNQPQHF.

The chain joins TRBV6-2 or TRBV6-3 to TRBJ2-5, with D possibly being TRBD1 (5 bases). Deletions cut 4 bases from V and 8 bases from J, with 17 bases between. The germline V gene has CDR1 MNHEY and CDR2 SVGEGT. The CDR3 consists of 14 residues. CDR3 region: CASSFGLNQGTQYF. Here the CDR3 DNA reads TGTGCCAGCAGTTTTGGGCTCAACCAGGGAACCCAGTACTTC.